The T cell receptor beta chain described here comes from a study of T cell changes during pregnancy in multiple sclerosis. This clone was found a few times. Some clones are missing from TCRdb's copy, which holds only in-frame ones; the method was immunoSEQ multiplex PCR. Among more than 85,000 clones, almost 95% were seen once, and the ten largest hold about 0.9%. Sequenced material: peripheral blood, taken before pregnancy. This clonotype was obtained from a female donor with multiple sclerosis, enrolled in a pregnancy study.

CDR3 protein: CASSILTENTEAFF. CDR3 DNA sequence: TGTGCCAGTAGTATCCTGACAGAGAACACTGAAGCTTTCTTT. This sequence joins TRBV19 and TRBJ1-1; D is perhaps TRBD1 (5 bases). Germline-derived CDR1 and CDR2 are LNHDA and SQIVND (reference sequence). The V and J ends lost 3 bases and 1 base respectively, with 9 bases between them. The CDR3 contains 14 residues.